This T cell receptor beta chain is drawn from a study of blood T cells in healthy people across ages. This CDR3 has 16 residues. Germline values: CDR1 LGHNA, CDR2 YNFKEQ. V was pared by 1 base and J by 2 bases, with 6 bases of the junction left unmatched. Combining a sample-barcoded 5' primer with a J-beta primer mix, a second PCR ran for about 6 to 12 cycles. MiXCR was run by TCRdb on the 5' RACE reads, yielding one entry per CDR3 protein. Seen here are 1.5 million to 2 million distinct CDR3 sequences, approximately 50% observed once, and the top ten hold roughly 2%. There are many counts of this clonotype.

V gene TRBV4-2 combines with J gene TRBJ2-5; TRBD2 aligns across 8 bases. The source is a middle-aged woman in good health. Input material: blood. DNA of the CDR3: TGTGCCAGCAGCCAAGGATTAGCGGGACCACAAGAGACCCAGTACTTC. Translating gives CASSQGLAGPQETQYF.